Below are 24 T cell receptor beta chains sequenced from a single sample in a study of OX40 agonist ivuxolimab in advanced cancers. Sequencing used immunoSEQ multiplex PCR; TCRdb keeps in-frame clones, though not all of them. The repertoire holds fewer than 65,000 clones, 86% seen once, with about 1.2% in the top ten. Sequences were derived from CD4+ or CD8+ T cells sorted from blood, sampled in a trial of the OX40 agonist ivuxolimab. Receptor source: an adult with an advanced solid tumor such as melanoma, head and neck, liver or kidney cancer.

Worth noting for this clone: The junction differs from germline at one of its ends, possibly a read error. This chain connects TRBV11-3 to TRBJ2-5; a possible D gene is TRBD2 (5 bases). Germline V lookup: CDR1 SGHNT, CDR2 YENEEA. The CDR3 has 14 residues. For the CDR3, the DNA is TGTGCCAGCAACTTAGTTCGGGATTCCGAGACCCAGTACTTC. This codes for CASNLVRDSETQYF.

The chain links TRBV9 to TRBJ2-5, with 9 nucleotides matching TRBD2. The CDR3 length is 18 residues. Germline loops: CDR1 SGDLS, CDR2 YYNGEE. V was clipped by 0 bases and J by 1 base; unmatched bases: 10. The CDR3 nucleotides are TGTGCCAGCAGCGTAGGGGTCGGTAGCGGGGGACTCCAAGAGACCCAGTACTTC. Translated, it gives CASSVGVGSGGLQETQYF.

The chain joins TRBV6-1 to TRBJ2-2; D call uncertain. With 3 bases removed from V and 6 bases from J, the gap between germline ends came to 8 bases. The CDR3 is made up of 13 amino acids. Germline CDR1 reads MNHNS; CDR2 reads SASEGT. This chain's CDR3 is CASSESGPGELFF. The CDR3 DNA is TGTGCCAGCAGTGAGTCTGGGCCCGGGGAGCTGTTTTTT.

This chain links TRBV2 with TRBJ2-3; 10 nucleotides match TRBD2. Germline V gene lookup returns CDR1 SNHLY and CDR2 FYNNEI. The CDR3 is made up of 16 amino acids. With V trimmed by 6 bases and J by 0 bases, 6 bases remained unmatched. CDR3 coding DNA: TGTGCCAGCAGAGAGGGACTAGCGAAAAGCACAGATACGCAGTATTTT. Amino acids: CASREGLAKSTDTQYF.

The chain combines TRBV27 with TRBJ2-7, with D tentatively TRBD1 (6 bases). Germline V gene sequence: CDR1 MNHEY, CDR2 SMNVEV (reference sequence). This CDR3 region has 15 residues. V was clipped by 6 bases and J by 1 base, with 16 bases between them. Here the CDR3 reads CASRQARQASYEQYF. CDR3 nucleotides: TGTGCCAGCAGACAGGCCCGACAGGCATCCTACGAGCAGTACTTC.

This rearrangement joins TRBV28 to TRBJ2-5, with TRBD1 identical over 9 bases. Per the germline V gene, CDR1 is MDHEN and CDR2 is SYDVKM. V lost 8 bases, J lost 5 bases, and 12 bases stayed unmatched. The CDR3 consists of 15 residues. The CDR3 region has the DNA TGTGCCAGCCGATCCGGGACAGGGTTTGACGAGACCCAGTACTTC. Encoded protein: CASRSGTGFDETQYF.

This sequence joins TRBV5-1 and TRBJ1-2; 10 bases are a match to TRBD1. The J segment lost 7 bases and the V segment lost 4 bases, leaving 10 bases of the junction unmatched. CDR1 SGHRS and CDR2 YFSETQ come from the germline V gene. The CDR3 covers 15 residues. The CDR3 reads CASSTIGTGAGGYTF. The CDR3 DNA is TGCGCCAGCAGCACTATCGGGACAGGGGCCGGTGGCTACACCTTC.

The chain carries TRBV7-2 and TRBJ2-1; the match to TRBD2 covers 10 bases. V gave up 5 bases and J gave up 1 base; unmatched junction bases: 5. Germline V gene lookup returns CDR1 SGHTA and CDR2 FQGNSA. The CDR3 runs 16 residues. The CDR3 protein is CASSLRLAGSYNEQFF. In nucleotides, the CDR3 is TGTGCCAGCAGCCTCCGACTAGCGGGTTCCTACAATGAGCAGTTCTTC.

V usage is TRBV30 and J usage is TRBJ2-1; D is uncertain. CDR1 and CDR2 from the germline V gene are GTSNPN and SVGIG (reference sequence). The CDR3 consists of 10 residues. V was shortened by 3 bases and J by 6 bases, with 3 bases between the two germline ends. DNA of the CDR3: TGTGCCTGGAGATCCAATGAGCAGTTCTTC. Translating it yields CAWRSNEQFF.

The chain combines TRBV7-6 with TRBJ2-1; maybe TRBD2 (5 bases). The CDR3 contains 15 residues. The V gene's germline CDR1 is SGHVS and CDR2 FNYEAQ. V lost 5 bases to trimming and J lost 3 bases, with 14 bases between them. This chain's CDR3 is CASSPTTAGYNEQFF. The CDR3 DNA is TGTGCCAGCAGCCCCACGACGGCGGGCTACAATGAGCAGTTCTTC.

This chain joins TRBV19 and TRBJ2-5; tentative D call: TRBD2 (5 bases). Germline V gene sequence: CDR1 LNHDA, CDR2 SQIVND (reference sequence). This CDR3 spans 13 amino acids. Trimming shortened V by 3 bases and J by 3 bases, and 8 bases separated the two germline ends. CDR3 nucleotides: TGTGCCAGTAGTATCTCCGGGGAAGAGACCCAGTACTTC. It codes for CASSISGEETQYF.

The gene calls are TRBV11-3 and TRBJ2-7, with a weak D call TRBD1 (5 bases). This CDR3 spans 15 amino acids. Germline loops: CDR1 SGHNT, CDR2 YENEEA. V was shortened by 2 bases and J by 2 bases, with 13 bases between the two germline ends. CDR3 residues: CASSLIQGTTYEQYF. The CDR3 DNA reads TGTGCCAGCAGCTTAATTCAGGGAACTACCTACGAGCAGTACTTC.

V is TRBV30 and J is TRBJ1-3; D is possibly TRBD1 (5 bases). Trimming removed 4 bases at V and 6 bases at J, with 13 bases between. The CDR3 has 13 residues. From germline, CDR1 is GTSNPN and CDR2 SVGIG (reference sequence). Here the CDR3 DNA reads TGTGCCTGGACCCGGGACGCTTTAAACACCATATATTTT. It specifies CAWTRDALNTIYF.

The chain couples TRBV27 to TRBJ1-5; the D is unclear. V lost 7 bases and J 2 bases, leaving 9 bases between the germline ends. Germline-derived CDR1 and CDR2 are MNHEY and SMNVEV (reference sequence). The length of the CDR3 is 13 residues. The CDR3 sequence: CASTHDRNQPQHF. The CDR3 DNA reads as TGTGCCAGCACTCACGATCGCAATCAGCCCCAGCATTTT.

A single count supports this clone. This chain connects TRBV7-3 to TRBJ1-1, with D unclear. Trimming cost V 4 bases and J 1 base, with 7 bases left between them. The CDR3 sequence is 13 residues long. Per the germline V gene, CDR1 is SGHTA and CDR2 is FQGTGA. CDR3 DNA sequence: TGTGCCAGCAGCTCCCAGGCGAACACTGAAGCTTTCTTT. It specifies CASSSQANTEAFF.

This CDR3 reads CGPGTGGPGELFF. The CDR3 DNA follows: TGCGGCCCAGGGACAGGGGGGCCCGGGGAGCTGTTTTTT. This chain connects TRBV29-1 to TRBJ2-2; 11 positions agree with TRBD1. Germline lookup yields CDR1 SQVTM and CDR2 ANQGSEA. This CDR3 has 13 amino acids.

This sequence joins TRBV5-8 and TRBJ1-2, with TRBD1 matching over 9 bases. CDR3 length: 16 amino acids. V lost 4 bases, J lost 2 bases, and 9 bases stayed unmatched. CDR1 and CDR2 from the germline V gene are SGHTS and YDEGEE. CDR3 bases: TGTGCCAGCAGCCGGCCGGGACAGGGAATGAACTATGGCTACACCTTC. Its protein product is CASSRPGQGMNYGYTF.

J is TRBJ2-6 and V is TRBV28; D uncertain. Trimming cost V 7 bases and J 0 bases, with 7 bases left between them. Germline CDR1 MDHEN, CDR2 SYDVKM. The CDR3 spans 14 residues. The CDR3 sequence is CASISHSGANVLTF. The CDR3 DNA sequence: TGTGCCAGCATTTCACACTCTGGGGCCAACGTCCTGACTTTC.

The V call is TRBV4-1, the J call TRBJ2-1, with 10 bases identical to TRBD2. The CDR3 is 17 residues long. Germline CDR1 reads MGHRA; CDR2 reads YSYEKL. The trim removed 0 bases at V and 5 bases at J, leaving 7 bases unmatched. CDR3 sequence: CASSQDRAGGPHNEQFF. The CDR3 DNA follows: TGCGCCAGCAGCCAAGATCGAGCGGGAGGGCCTCACAATGAGCAGTTCTTC.

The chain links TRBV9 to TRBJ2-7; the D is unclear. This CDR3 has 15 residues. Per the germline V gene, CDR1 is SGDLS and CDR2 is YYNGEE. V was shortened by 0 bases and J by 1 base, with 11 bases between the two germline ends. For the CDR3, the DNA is TGTGCCAGCAGCGTAGGAGTGGCAGGATCCTACGAGCAGTACTTC. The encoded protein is CASSVGVAGSYEQYF.

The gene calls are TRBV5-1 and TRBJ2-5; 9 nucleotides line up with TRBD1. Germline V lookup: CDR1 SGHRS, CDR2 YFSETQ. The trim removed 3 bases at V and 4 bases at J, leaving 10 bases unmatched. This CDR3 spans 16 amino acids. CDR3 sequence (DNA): TGCGCCAGCAGCTCTCCTACCGGGACAGGGACAGAGACCCAGTACTTC. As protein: CASSSPTGTGTETQYF.

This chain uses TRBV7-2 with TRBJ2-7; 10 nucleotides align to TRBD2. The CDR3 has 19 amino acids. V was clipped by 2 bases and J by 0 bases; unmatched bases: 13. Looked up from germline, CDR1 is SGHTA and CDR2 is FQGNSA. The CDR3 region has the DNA TGTGCCAGCAGCTTATTTGGATATGGAGCGGGAGGGCCCTCCTACGAGCAGTACTTC. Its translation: CASSLFGYGAGGPSYEQYF.

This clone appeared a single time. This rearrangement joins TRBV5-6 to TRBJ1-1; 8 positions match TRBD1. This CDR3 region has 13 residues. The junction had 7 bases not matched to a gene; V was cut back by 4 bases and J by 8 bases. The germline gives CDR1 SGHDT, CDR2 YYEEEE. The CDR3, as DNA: TGTGCCAGCAGCACGAACCAGGGGGCGGAAGCTTTCTTT. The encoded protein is CASSTNQGAEAFF. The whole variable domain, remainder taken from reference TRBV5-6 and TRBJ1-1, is DAGVTQSPTHLIKTRGQQVTLRCSPKSGHDTVSWYQQALGQGPQFIFQYYEEEERQRGNFPDRFSGHQFPNYSSELNVNALLLGDSALYLCASSTNQGAEAFFGQGTRLTVV.

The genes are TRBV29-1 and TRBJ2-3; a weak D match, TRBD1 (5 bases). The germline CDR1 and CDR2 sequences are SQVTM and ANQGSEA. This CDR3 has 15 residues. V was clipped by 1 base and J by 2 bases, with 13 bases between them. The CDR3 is CSVEVGAVPTDTQYF. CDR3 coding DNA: TGCAGCGTTGAAGTTGGGGCCGTACCCACAGATACGCAGTATTTT.